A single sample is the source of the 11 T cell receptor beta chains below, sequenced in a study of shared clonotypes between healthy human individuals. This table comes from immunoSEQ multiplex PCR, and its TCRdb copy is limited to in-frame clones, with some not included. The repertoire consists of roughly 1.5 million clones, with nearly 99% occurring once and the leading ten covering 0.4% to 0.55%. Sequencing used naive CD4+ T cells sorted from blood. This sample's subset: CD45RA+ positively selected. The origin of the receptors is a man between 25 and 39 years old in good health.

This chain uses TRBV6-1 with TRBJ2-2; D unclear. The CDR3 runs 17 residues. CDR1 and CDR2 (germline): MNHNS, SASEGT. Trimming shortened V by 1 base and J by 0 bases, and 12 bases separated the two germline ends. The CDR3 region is CASSEVAPHANTGELFF. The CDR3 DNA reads TGTGCCAGCAGTGAAGTGGCACCACACGCGAACACCGGGGAGCTGTTTTTT.

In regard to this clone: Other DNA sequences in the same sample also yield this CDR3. CDR3 loop: CASSLAPSSGNTIYF. The CDR3 DNA reads as TGCGCCAGCAGCTTGGCCCCTAGCTCTGGAAACACCATATATTTT. The chain carries TRBV5-1 and TRBJ1-3; D uncertain. V was shortened by 0 bases and J by 0 bases, with 7 bases between the two germline ends. This CDR3 has 15 residues. Germline V gene lookup returns CDR1 SGHRS and CDR2 YFSETQ.

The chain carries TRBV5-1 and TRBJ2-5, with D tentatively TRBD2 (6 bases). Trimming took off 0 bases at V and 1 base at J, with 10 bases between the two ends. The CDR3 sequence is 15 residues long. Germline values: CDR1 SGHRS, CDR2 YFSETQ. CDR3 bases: TGCGCCAGCAGCTTGGGACCGGGACTCCAAGAGACCCAGTACTTC. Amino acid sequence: CASSLGPGLQETQYF.

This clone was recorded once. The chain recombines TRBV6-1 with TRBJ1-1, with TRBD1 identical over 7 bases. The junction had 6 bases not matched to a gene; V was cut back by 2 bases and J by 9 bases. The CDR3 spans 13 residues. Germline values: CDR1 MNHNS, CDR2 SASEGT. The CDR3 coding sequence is TGTGCCAGCAGTGAATTCAGGGGGGGTAAAGCTTTCTTT. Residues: CASSEFRGGKAFF.

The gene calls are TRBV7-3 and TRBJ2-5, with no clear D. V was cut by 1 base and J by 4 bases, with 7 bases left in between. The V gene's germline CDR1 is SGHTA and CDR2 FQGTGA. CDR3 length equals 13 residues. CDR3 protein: CASSLMRRETQYF. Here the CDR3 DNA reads TGTGCCAGCAGCTTAATGAGGCGAGAGACCCAGTACTTC.

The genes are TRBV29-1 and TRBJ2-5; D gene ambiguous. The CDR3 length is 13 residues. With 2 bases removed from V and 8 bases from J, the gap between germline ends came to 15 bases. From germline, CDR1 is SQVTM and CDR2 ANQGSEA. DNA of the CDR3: TGCAGCGTTGAATCCAAGGCCACAGCTACCCAGTACTTC. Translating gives CSVESKATATQYF. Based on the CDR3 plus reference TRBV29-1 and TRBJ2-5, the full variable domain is SAVISQKPSRDICQRGTSLTIQCQVDSQVTMMFWYRQQPGQSLTLIATANQGSEATYESGFVIDKFPISRPNLTFSTLTVSNMSPEDSSIYLCSVESKATATQYFGPGTRLLVL.

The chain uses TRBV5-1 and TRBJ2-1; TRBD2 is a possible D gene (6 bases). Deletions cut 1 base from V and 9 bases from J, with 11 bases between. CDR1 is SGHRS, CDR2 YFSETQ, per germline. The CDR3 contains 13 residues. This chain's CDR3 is CASSLRDSVEQFF. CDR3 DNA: TGCGCCAGCAGCTTGAGGGACTCTGTTGAGCAGTTCTTC. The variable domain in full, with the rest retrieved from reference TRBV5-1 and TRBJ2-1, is KAGVTQTPRYLIKTRGQQVTLSCSPISGHRSVSWYQQTPGQGLQFLFEYFSETQRNKGNFPGRFSGRQFSNSRSEMNVSTLELGDSALYLCASSLRDSVEQFFGPGTRLTVL.

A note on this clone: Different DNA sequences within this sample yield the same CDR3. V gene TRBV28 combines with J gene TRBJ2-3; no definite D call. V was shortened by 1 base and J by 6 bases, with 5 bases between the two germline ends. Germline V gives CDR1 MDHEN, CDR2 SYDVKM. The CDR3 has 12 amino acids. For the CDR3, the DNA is TGTGCCAGCAGTTTATCTGGGGATACGCAGTATTTT. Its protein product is CASSLSGDTQYF.

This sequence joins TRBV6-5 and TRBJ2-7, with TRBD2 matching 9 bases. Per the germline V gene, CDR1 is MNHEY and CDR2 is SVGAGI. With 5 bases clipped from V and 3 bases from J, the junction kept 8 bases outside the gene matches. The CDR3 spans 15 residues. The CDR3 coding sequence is TGTGCCAGCAGTCAGGGGCGGGAGGGAAACTACGAGCAGTACTTC. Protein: CASSQGREGNYEQYF.

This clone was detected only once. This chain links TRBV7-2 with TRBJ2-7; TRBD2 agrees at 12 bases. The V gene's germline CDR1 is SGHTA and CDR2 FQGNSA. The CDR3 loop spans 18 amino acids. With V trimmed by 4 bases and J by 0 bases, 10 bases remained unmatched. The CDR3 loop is CASSSLAGGPTSSYEQYF. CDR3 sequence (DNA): TGTGCCAGCAGCTCCCTAGCGGGAGGGCCCACAAGCTCCTACGAGCAGTACTTC.

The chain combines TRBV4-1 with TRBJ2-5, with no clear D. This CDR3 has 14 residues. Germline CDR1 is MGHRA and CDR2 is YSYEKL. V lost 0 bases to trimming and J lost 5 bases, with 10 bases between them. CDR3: CASSQDISVETQYF. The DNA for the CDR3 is TGCGCCAGCAGCCAAGATATCTCGGTTGAGACCCAGTACTTC.